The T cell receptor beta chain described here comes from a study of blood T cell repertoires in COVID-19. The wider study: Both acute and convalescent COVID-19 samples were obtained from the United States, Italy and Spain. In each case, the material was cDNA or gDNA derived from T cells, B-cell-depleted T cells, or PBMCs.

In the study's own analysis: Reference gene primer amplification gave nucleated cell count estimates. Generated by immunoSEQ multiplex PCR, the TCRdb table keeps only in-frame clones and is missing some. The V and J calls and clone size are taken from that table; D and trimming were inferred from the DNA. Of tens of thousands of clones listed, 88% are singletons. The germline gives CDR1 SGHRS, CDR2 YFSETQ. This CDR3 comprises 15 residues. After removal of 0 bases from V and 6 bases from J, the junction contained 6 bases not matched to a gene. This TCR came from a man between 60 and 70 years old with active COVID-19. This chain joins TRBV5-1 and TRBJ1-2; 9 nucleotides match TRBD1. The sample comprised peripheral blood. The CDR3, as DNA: TGCGCCAGCAGCTTGGAGGGGACAGGGTGGGATGGCTACACCTTC. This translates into CASSLEGTGWDGYTF.